The clone carrying this TCR beta chain was seen more than once but under ten times. This sample is drawn from a study of CD8 T cells in Susac syndrome. Germline CDR1 PRHDT, CDR2 FYEKMQ (reference sequence). The CDR3 runs 15 residues. Trimming at V came to 3 bases and at J to 5 bases, leaving 6 bases not matched to a gene. Reverse transcription of about 0.5 to 1 ug RNA was carried out with random hexamers. One entry per CDR3 protein, called by TCRdb with MiXCR from the immunoSEQ multiplex PCR reads. The sample includes some 120,000 distinct CDR3 sequences, around 90% of them seen just once. The clonotype was recovered from a human donor with multiple sclerosis. The V and J genes are TRBV13 and TRBJ2-7; TRBD2 matches at 11 bases. Specimen: CD8+ T cells from PBMCs. CDR3 amino acids: CASSFSGRGGNEQYF. CDR3 sequence (DNA): TGTGCCAGCAGCTTTAGCGGGAGGGGAGGCAACGAGCAGTACTTC.